This T cell receptor (beta chain) stems from a study of OX40 agonist ivuxolimab in advanced cancers. Findings of the study overall: Low normalized T-cell clonal expansion was also seen in some nonresponders. Expansion of clones was among the lowest in partial responders at 0.1-3.0 mg/kg.

Trimming removed 11 bases from V and 2 bases from J, with 10 bases in between. The CDR3 is 12 amino acids. Germline loops: CDR1 LNHDA, CDR2 SQIVND (reference sequence). A remark on this clone: The antigen remains unidentified.

Libraries were prepared by immunoSEQ multiplex PCR; TCRdb keeps only in-frame clonotypes and omits some of them. The table lists about 84,000 clones, approximately 84% of them singletons. Sequences were derived from CD4+ or CD8+ T cells sorted from blood, sampled in a trial of the OX40 agonist ivuxolimab. The sequence was collected from an adult with an advanced solid tumor such as melanoma, head and neck, liver or kidney cancer. The rearrangement links TRBV19 to TRBJ2-1; D is uncertain. The CDR3 is CAVRAAYNEQFF. CDR3 DNA sequence: TGTGCCGTAAGGGCGGCCTACAATGAGCAGTTCTTC.